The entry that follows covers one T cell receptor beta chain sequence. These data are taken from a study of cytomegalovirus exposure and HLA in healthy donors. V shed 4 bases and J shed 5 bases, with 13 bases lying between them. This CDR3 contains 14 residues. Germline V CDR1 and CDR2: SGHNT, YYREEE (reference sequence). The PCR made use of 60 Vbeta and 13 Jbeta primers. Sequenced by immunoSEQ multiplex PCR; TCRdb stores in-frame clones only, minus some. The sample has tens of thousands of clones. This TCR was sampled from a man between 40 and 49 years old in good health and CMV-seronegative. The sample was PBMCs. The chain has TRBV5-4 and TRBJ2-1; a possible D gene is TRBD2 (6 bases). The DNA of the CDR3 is TGTGCCAGCAGCATCGGGGGAAGGGACAATGAGCAGTTCTTC. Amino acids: CASSIGGRDNEQFF.